This T cell receptor beta chain was identified during a study of early T cells in non-severe SARS-CoV-2 infection. The germline V and J ends were trimmed by 7 bases and 6 bases, with 16 bases remaining between them. This CDR3 is 14 amino acids long. This clonotype was observed at least ten times. Each CDR3 protein gets one entry after TCRdb re-called the 5' RACE reads with MiXCR. The data contain approximately 46,000 distinct CDR3 sequences, about 10% of them singletons. Sample: whole blood. The receptor's source is an adult who was a healthcare worker with PCR-confirmed SARS-CoV-2 infection or an uninfected control (not recorded which). The chain combines TRBV12-3 or TRBV12-4 with TRBJ2-1; a weak D match, TRBD1 (7 bases). The CDR3 DNA is TGTGCCAGCACCCTGGGGCAGGGGGGCAATGAGCAGTTCTTC. Translating it yields CASTLGQGGNEQFF.